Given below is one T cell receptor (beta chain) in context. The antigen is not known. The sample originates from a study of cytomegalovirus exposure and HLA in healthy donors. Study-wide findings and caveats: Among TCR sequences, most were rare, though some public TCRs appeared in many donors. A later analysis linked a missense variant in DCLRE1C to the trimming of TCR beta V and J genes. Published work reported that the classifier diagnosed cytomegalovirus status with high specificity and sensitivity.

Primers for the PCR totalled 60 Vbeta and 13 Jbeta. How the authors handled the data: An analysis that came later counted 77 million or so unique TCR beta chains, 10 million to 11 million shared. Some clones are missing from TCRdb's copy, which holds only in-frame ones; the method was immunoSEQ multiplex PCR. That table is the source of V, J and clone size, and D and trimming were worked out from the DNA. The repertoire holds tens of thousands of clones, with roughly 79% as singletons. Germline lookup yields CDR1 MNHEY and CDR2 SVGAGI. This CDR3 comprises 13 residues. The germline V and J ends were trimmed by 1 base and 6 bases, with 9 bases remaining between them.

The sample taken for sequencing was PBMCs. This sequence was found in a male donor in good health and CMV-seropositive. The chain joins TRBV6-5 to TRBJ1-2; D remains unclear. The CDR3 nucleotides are TGTGCCAGCAGTTACTTTCTCGGGAATGGCTACACCTTC. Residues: CASSYFLGNGYTF.